The rows below give T cell receptor beta chains drawn from one sample of a study of blood T cell repertoires in COVID-19. Using immunoSEQ multiplex PCR, the repertoire was profiled, and TCRdb retains in-frame clones only, with some absent. Of over 350,000 clones in the sample, 85% to 90% were seen once. The sequenced material came from PBMCs or T cells enriched from blood (not recorded which). Receptor source: a woman under 40 with acute COVID-19. Each CDR3 is given with its conserved first and last residue. Each record gives: V gene, CDR3 length, clone size, D gene, J gene, CDR3 DNA, CDR3 protein. A D gene is named only where the DNA matches it firmly. Some rows have no size entry. The others give once, few or many, or a class for an expanded clone.

>TRBV5-6|15|-|TRBD1|TRBJ1-1
TGTGCCAGCAGCGGCGGGACAGGACTGAACACTGAAGCTTTCTTT
CASSGGTGLNTEAFF
>TRBV18|13|-|-|TRBJ2-3
TGTGCCAGCTCACGAGCGCTGACAGATACGCAGTATTTT
CASSRALTDTQYF
>TRBV3-1/TRBV3-2|13|-|TRBD2|TRBJ2-3
TGTGCCAGCACCAAGCGGGGAACAGATACGCAGTATTTT
CASTKRGTDTQYF
>TRBV7-9|16|-|-|TRBJ2-7
TGTGCCAGCAGCATCGACTCTCCGACAGTAACTTACGAGCAGTACTTC
CASSIDSPTVTYEQYF
>TRBV10-3|13|-|TRBD1|TRBJ2-3
TGTGCCATACAGGGGGCTGGAACAGATACGCAGTATTTT
CAIQGAGTDTQYF
>TRBV9|14|-|-|TRBJ1-6
TGTGCCAGCAGCATCAGTATGGATAATTCACCCCTCCACTTT
CASSISMDNSPLHF
>TRBV4-2|16|-|-|TRBJ1-1
TGTGCCAGCAGCCAAGTGGATCGCAGGGTGAACACTGAAGCTTTCTTT
CASSQVDRRVNTEAFF
>TRBV6-6|14|-|TRBD1|TRBJ2-7
TGTGCCAGCAGTTACACACAGGGGGCGAACGAGCAGTACTTC
CASSYTQGANEQYF
>TRBV4-1|19|few|TRBD1|TRBJ1-1
TGCGCCAGCAGCCAATCCCCCGTTGGACAGGCCACCCCGAACACTGAAGCTTTCTTT
CASSQSPVGQATPNTEAFF
>TRBV11-2|18|-|TRBD1|TRBJ2-7
TGTGCCAGCAGCTTAGTGCGTGCCACGGACAGGTACTCCTACGAGCAGTACTTC
CASSLVRATDRYSYEQYF
>TRBV30|14|-|-|TRBJ2-3
TGTGCCTGGAGTGCAGGGGTCAGGACAGATACGCAGTATTTT
CAWSAGVRTDTQYF
>TRBV5-4|17|-|TRBD1|TRBJ2-1
TGTGCCAGCAGCCCCGTTGGGCAGGGGGCTATCTACAATGAGCAGTTCTTC
CASSPVGQGAIYNEQFF
>TRBV6-5|13|-|-|TRBJ2-7
TGTGCCAGCAGTCGACAGGAGCCTTACGAGCAGTACTTC
CASSRQEPYEQYF
>TRBV6-1|14|-|-|TRBJ1-2
TGTGCCAGCAGTGACGGGCAGGGCACCTATGGCTACACCTTC
CASSDGQGTYGYTF
>TRBV7-2|16|-|-|TRBJ2-6
TGTGCCAGCAGCTCCGCTGTTAGCTCTGGGGCCAACGTCCTGACTTTC
CASSSAVSSGANVLTF
>TRBV7-3|16|-|TRBD2|TRBJ2-2
TGTGCCAGCAGCTTGGGACTAGTTCAGAACACCGGGGAGCTGTTTTTT
CASSLGLVQNTGELFF
>TRBV6-2/TRBV6-3|17|-|TRBD2|TRBJ2-3
TGTGCCAGCAGTTACTCCATAGCGGGGGGGAGCGCAGATACGCAGTATTTT
CASSYSIAGGSADTQYF
>TRBV6-5|15|once|TRBD1|TRBJ2-3
TGTGCCAGCAGTCCCGACAGGGCGTCAGGAGATACGCAGTATTTT
CASSPDRASGDTQYF
>TRBV18|16|-|-|TRBJ1-5
TGTGCCAGCTCACCGAACCCACCTGCTAACAATCAGCCCCAGCATTTT
CASSPNPPANNQPQHF
>TRBV12-3/TRBV12-4|13|-|-|TRBJ1-2
TGTGCCAGCAGTATGACAGCGAACTATGGCTACACCTTC
CASSMTANYGYTF
>TRBV4-1|19|-|TRBD2|TRBJ2-7
TGCGCCAGCAGCCAAAGCGAGTTCTTGCGGGGGGCCCGCTCCTACGAGCAGTACTTC
CASSQSEFLRGARSYEQYF
>TRBV18|15|-|-|TRBJ1-1
TGTGCCAGCTCACCACTGTTGACGGGAAACACTGAAGCTTTCTTT
CASSPLLTGNTEAFF
>TRBV11-1|13|-|-|TRBJ2-1
TGTGCCAGCAGCCCGGGGGCCTACAATGAGCAGTTCTTC
CASSPGAYNEQFF
>TRBV29-1|14|-|-|TRBJ1-2
TGCAGCGTTGAAACAGCTGATCGGCTCTATGGCTACACCTTC
CSVETADRLYGYTF
>TRBV2|12|-|-|TRBJ2-7
TGTGCCAGCAGAACAGGGCCCTACGAGCAGTACTTC
CASRTGPYEQYF
>TRBV6-1|15|once|-|TRBJ1-2
TGTGCCAGCAGTGAAATCTGGGGGCTGGCCTATGGCTACACCTTC
CASSEIWGLAYGYTF
>TRBV2|14|-|-|TRBJ2-7
TGTGCCAGCAGCCTACAGGGTCCCTCCTACGAGCAGTACTTC
CASSLQGPSYEQYF
>TRBV7-8|16|-|TRBD1|TRBJ1-2
TGTGCCAGCAGCCGGACGGCGGACAGGACTAACTATGGCTACACCTTC
CASSRTADRTNYGYTF
>TRBV4-1|14|once|-|TRBJ2-7
TGCGCCAGCAGCCAAGTGTACAGTATTGACGAGCAGTACTTC
CASSQVYSIDEQYF
>TRBV9|13|-|TRBD2|TRBJ2-5
TGTGCCAGCAGCTCCGCTAGCGGGGGGGCCCAGTACTTC
CASSSASGGAQYF
>TRBV19|14|-|-|TRBJ1-2
TGTGCCAGTAGTATCCGGGACACGCCGTATGGCTACACCTTC
CASSIRDTPYGYTF
>TRBV5-1|13|-|-|TRBJ1-2
TGCGCCAGCAGCTTGGCTGTTAACTATGGCTACACCTTC
CASSLAVNYGYTF
>TRBV5-8|16|-|-|TRBJ1-6
TGTGCCAGCAGCTTGATAGCGAAATCGTATAATTCACCCCTCCACTTT
CASSLIAKSYNSPLHF
>TRBV7-9|15|-|-|TRBJ2-7
TGTGCCAGCAGCTTTGGGGCAGGGTTTTCCTACGAGCAGTACTTC
CASSFGAGFSYEQYF
>TRBV11-2|17|once|-|TRBJ2-2
TGTGCCACGCTCTATACATCAGGGGTCTTCGTAGTCGGGGAGCTGTTTTTT
CATLYTSGVFVVGELFF
>TRBV2|14|-|TRBD1|TRBJ2-7
TGTGCCAGCAGGCTCCCGGGACAGACCTACGAGCAGTACTTC
CASRLPGQTYEQYF
>TRBV3-1/TRBV3-2|14|-|TRBD2|TRBJ2-3
TGTGCCAGCAGCCAGGGGGGGGGCACAGATACGCAGTATTTT
CASSQGGGTDTQYF
>TRBV30|13|-|-|TRBJ1-5
TGTGCCTGGAGTGAGGCAGCGAATCAGCCCCAGCATTTT
CAWSEAANQPQHF
>TRBV12-5|16|-|TRBD1|TRBJ1-5
TGTGCTAGTGGTTCGCCGACAGGGTTGGTTAATCAGCCCCAGCATTTT
CASGSPTGLVNQPQHF
>TRBV27|13|-|-|TRBJ1-1
TGTGCCAGCAGGGGACACGGGAACACTGAAGCTTTCTTT
CASRGHGNTEAFF
>TRBV6-5|15|-|-|TRBJ2-7
TGTGCCAGCAGCGCCCGAGGGCATGACGGGAACGAGCAGTACTTC
CASSARGHDGNEQYF
>TRBV2|14|-|TRBD2|TRBJ2-1
TGTGCCAGCAGAACCGGGACTAGCGCTGGTGAGCAGTTCTTC
CASRTGTSAGEQFF
>TRBV6-5|15|-|-|TRBJ1-5
TGTGCCAGCAGTAGCACCCAGGTTGTACGTCAGCCCCAGCATTTT
CASSSTQVVRQPQHF